The TCR beta chain described here comes from a study of control samples from healthy donors and cancer patients. There are 15 residues in the CDR3. V gave up 3 bases and J gave up 2 bases, with 11 bases separating them. Germline V gives CDR1 SNHLY, CDR2 FYNNEI. TCRdb's copy holds only in-frame clones and misses some; the assay was immunoSEQ multiplex PCR. Here the sample spans roughly 99,000 clones, approximately 78% being singletons. The TCR was taken from a man between 60 and 70 years old in good health. Sequencing was carried out using blood. The chain joins TRBV2 to TRBJ2-1, with a tentative D call TRBD1 (6 bases). CDR3 bases: TGTGCCAGCAGTGAGCGGCAGGGGACCTACAATGAGCAGTTCTTC. Translating gives CASSERQGTYNEQFF.